This T cell receptor beta chain was sequenced in a study of T cell responses to AZD1222 COVID-19 vaccine (dated by TCRdb to about 2021). Describing the broader study: AZD1222 recipients given second doses at about 4 weeks or at about 12 weeks were pooled, since spike-specific TCR depth and breadth were not found to differ between the two schedules. Trial participants were enrolled by age into 18-55, 56-69 and 70-plus year subgroups, with approximately 150, 30 and 60 TCR-sequenced participants respectively. TCR sequencing covered fewer than 250 trial participants: 200 to 220 given two doses of AZD1222 and about 26 given two doses of MenACWY control vaccine. Study-wide findings and limitations: Reportedly, close to half of the unique spike-specific TCRs recognized epitopes lying outside the regions that are mutated in the B.1.351 and B.1.1.7 variants. Because no samples from the day 14 peak response were available, repertoires could be characterized only after the peak T cell response. The vaccine-associated CD4 TCRs covered the entire spike protein, and the dominant responses fell in regions 160-218 and 743-854. After two AZD1222 doses, both the breadth and the depth of spike-specific TCRs were significantly higher than at day 0 and than in MenACWY recipients. Conclusions about previously exposed vaccinees are limited because only 6 or 7 AZD1222 recipients were SARS-CoV-2 seropositive at baseline. The 56-69-year group was small, and its depth increase did not reach significance, likely because of low power. Most participants were white British and females outnumbered males, and the authors suggested that clonal diversity may have been underestimated.

Concerning this clone: Its binding antigen is unknown. Base qualities are not recorded, but no much larger clone differs from it by a single base.

The CDR3 regions of human TCRbeta chains were analyzed by immunosequencing. The study's processing was this. Repertoire TCRs were checked for matches against a reference library of SARS-CoV-2-specific TCRs that had been generated using the MIRA antigen-specificity platform. Breadth was defined as the fraction of unique TCRs that were SARS-CoV-2-associated. Depth was defined as the fraction of total T cells that were SARS-CoV-2-associated. Using the MIRA data, each spike-specific TCR was mapped to the spike region that the TCR reacts to and placed in a CD4 or CD8 class. Log10-transformed breadth and depth values were compared by one-way ANOVA with Sidak's multiple comparisons tests. TCRdb limited this immuneACCESS table to in-frame rearrangements with V and J called. A share of clones is missing; checked studies link under half to unresolved V genes, and the rest is unexplained. Clone size and the V and J calls come from that table; the DNA yielded D and trimming. The sample contains some 170,000 clones, about 92% of them found a single time. Of the sample, roughly 1% is held by the ten largest clones.

This sample's time point label indicates: baseline before first vaccination. Samples from vaccinated people were obtained from the UK trials COV001 and COV002, which included a single-blind randomized controlled phase 2/3 trial of AZD1222 (ChAdOx1 nCoV-19) in healthy adults. For TCRbeta chain sequencing, PBMC samples were collected from trial participants at day 0 and at day 28 after the second dose. CDR1 and CDR2, looked up from the germline V gene, are MNHEY and SVGAGI. The trim is 7 bases for V and 4 bases for J, with a gap of 11 bases between the germline ends. The CDR3, cysteine through phenylalanine, is 13 amino acids long. The entry retains the CDR3 DNA only, 39 bases that are in frame from base 1.

This sequence uses TRBV6-5 and TRBJ2-1; perhaps TRBD2 is the D gene, with 6 bases matching. This clonotype was sampled from an adult in good health. Sequencing was performed on peripheral blood, taken on day 0 of AZD1222 vaccination. The DNA sequence is TGTGCCAGCAACATGGGGGGTTACAATGAGCAGTTCTTC. It codes for CASNMGGYNEQFF.